What follows are 27 T cell receptor beta chains derived from one specimen sequenced in a study of T-cell reconstitution after alpha-beta-depleted transplantation in children. Unique molecular identifiers tagged the TCRbeta library. TCRdb re-called the PCR reads through MiXCR, storing one row per CDR3 protein. Among about 50,000 distinct CDR3 sequences listed, 5% to 6.5% were seen once. Sample: PBMCs, mostly from graft donor cells, taken 60 days after TCRalphabeta/CD19-depleted stem cell transplant. Receptor source: a female patient aged 2-15 years who had a stem cell transplant for aplastic anemia, so the T cells may come from the graft donor.

The CDR3, as DNA: TGTGCCAGCTCAAGGGACATTGGCTCTGGGGCCAACGTCCTGACTTTC. Amino acid sequence: CASSRDIGSGANVLTF. The chain couples TRBV18 to TRBJ2-6; a possible D gene is TRBD1 (6 bases). Germline values: CDR1 KGHSH, CDR2 LQKENI. Between the trimmed V and J ends, which lost 5 bases and 0 bases, there was a span of 11 bases. This CDR3 contains 16 residues.

This clonotype occurred a few times. This sequence joins TRBV20-1 and TRBJ1-2, with TRBD1 matching over 10 bases. The CDR3 is 13 amino acids. Trimming removed 7 bases from V and 4 bases from J; junction bases left unmatched: 6. Germline V gene data show CDR1 as DFQATT and CDR2 as SNEGSKA (reference sequence). CDR3 region: CSGETGGFYGYTF. CDR3 in DNA: TGCAGTGGGGAGACAGGGGGCTTCTATGGCTACACCTTC.

This clonotype has just a few counts. The chain couples TRBV27 to TRBJ2-3, with D uncertain. Trimming stripped 5 bases from V and 0 bases from J, with 12 bases between. Germline CDR1 reads MNHEY; CDR2 reads SMNVEV (reference sequence). The CDR3 spans 15 residues. The DNA of the CDR3 is TGTGCCAGCAGTCCACGCCCCGGGAGCACAGATACGCAGTATTTT. It yields the protein CASSPRPGSTDTQYF.

Of note for this clonotype: One base away lies a much larger clone, so this may be a sequencing read error. This chain connects TRBV5-1 to TRBJ1-1; 7 bases map to TRBD1. J was trimmed by 6 bases and V by 4 bases; bases with no gene match: 12. The length of the CDR3 is 15 residues. The germline CDR1 and CDR2 sequences are SGHRS and YFSETQ. CDR3 in DNA: TGCGCCAGCAGCGTAGATCGACAGGGCTATCCTGAAGCTTTCTTT. Encoded protein: CASSVDRQGYPEAFF.

This clonotype has at least ten counts. The chain uses TRBV28 and TRBJ2-7; TRBD1 aligns across 8 bases. V trimming: 6 bases; J trimming: 2 bases; junction bases outside the gene matches: 3. This CDR3 spans 13 amino acids. Germline V gives CDR1 MDHEN, CDR2 SYDVKM. CDR3 in amino acids: CASRTGGTYEQYF. The CDR3 region has the DNA TGTGCCAGCAGAACAGGGGGGACCTACGAGCAGTACTTC.

This clonotype was counted many times. This rearrangement joins TRBV11-2 to TRBJ2-1; 8 nucleotides match TRBD2. The J segment lost 4 bases and the V segment lost 5 bases, leaving 13 bases of the junction unmatched. This CDR3 comprises 17 residues. Germline lookup yields CDR1 SGHAT and CDR2 FQNNGV. CDR3 bases: TGTGCCAGCAGCCCTTACCAACTAGCGGATACGTACAATGAGCAGTTCTTC. It specifies CASSPYQLADTYNEQFF.

This clonotype has a count of ten or more. The rearrangement links TRBV7-2 to TRBJ2-7; no reliable D call. V was trimmed by 6 bases and J by 9 bases, leaving 21 bases between them. Germline CDR1 is SGHTA and CDR2 is FQGNSA. The CDR3 runs to 14 residues. The CDR3 region is CASSPNIGLSLQYF. In nucleotides, the CDR3 is TGTGCCAGCAGTCCTAATATAGGGCTTAGTTTGCAGTACTTC.

This clonotype was picked up many times. V usage is TRBV20-1 and J usage is TRBJ1-5; D gene ambiguous. This CDR3 contains 15 residues. V gave up 0 bases and J gave up 2 bases, with 11 bases separating them. Germline CDR1 is DFQATT and CDR2 is SNEGSKA (reference sequence). CDR3 sequence reads: CSAREPLGGNQPQHF. CDR3 in DNA: TGCAGTGCTAGAGAACCCCTCGGGGGCAATCAGCCCCAGCATTTT.

Many counts were recorded for this clonotype. The V call is TRBV5-6, the J call TRBJ2-1; 10 nucleotides match TRBD2. The V gene's germline CDR1 is SGHDT and CDR2 YYEEEE. The length of the CDR3 is 18 residues. Germline trimming cut 0 bases from V and 3 bases from J; bases unmatched to any gene: 9. Here the CDR3 DNA reads TGTGCCAGCAGCTTGGTAGGTAGCGGGAGGACTGACTACAATGAGCAGTTCTTC. It translates to CASSLVGSGRTDYNEQFF.

The V and J genes are TRBV2 and TRBJ2-7; D might be TRBD1 (6 bases). The CDR3 is 14 residues long. The germline CDR1 and CDR2 sequences are SNHLY and FYNNEI. V dropped 6 bases and J dropped 5 bases, with 17 bases sitting between them. CDR3 nucleotides: TGTGCCAGCAGCCCGGGTACGAGGGGGAACGAGCAGTACTTC. Translation: CASSPGTRGNEQYF.

This clonotype was counted at least ten times. The rearrangement joins TRBV5-1 to TRBJ2-1; TRBD1 matches at 8 bases. CDR3 length: 13 residues. Per germline, CDR1 SGHRS and CDR2 YFSETQ. V lost 7 bases, J lost 2 bases, and 2 bases stayed unmatched. The CDR3: CASLGQAYNEQFF. The CDR3 coding sequence is TGCGCCAGCCTGGGACAGGCCTACAATGAGCAGTTCTTC.

This clonotype was detected many times. The chain uses TRBV12-3 or TRBV12-4 and TRBJ1-5; D gene unclear. Trimming took off 2 bases at V and 4 bases at J, with 9 bases between the two ends. The CDR3 loop spans 14 amino acids. The CDR3 loop reads CASSLSGANQPQHF. The CDR3 DNA is TGTGCCAGCAGTTTATCTGGAGCAAATCAGCCCCAGCATTTT.

A remark on this clonotype: This may be a read error, as it is one base from a much larger clone. The J gene is TRBJ2-3, the V gene TRBV20-1; TRBD2 aligns across 7 bases. Germline CDR1 DFQATT, CDR2 SNEGSKA (reference sequence). The CDR3 has 13 residues. The V segment lost 3 bases and the J segment 4 bases; nucleotides outside the gene matches: 4. CDR3 amino acids: CSARGGTSDTQYF. CDR3 in DNA: TGCAGTGCTAGGGGGGGGACCTCAGATACGCAGTATTTT.

There are a few counts of this clonotype. The V call is TRBV19, the J call TRBJ1-1; D gene uncertain. Between the trimmed V and J ends, which lost 4 bases and 3 bases, there was a span of 6 bases. Germline CDR1 LNHDA, CDR2 SQIVND (reference sequence). This CDR3 has 12 amino acids. This chain's CDR3 is CASSTRDTEAFF. The CDR3 nucleotides read TGTGCCAGTAGTACTAGGGACACTGAAGCTTTCTTT.

This clonotype occurred many times. Here the CDR3 reads CASTSETGDQETQYF. Here the CDR3 DNA reads TGTGCCAGCACCTCGGAGACAGGGGACCAAGAGACCCAGTACTTC. The V gene is TRBV6-2 or TRBV6-3, the J gene TRBJ2-5, with 8 bases that match TRBD1. With V trimmed by 7 bases and J by 0 bases, 7 bases remained unmatched. The CDR3 extends over 15 amino acids. Germline V gene data show CDR1 as MNHEY and CDR2 as SVGEGT.

This clonotype was found many times. The V and J genes are TRBV20-1 and TRBJ1-5; D not certain. V was trimmed by 7 bases and J by 0 bases, leaving 10 bases between them. Germline loops: CDR1 DFQATT, CDR2 SNEGSKA (reference sequence). The CDR3 has 13 residues. CDR3 protein: CSVIDHSNQPQHF. The CDR3 DNA reads TGCAGTGTTATTGACCATAGCAATCAGCCCCAGCATTTT.

There are a few counts of this clonotype. The chain recombines TRBV3-1 with TRBJ2-7; no reliable D call. CDR1 and CDR2 from the germline V gene are LGHDT and YNNKEL (reference sequence). The CDR3 runs 11 residues. The V end lost 2 bases, the J end lost 6 bases, and 5 bases lay between the germline ends. The CDR3 protein is CASSQKAEQYF. CDR3 coding DNA: TGTGCCAGCAGCCAAAAGGCCGAGCAGTACTTC.

This clonotype was observed at least ten times. J is TRBJ2-5 and V is TRBV5-1, with TRBD2 matching over 12 bases. V shed 4 bases, J shed 5 bases, and the junction held 9 bases outside the gene matches. Germline V gene data show CDR1 as SGHRS and CDR2 as YFSETQ. The CDR3 totals 16 residues. CDR3 sequence (DNA): TGCGCCAGCAGCGCCACTAGCGGGAGGCGAGATGAGACCCAGTACTTC. Amino acids: CASSATSGRRDETQYF.

This rearrangement joins TRBV10-3 to TRBJ2-7; the match to TRBD2 covers 12 bases. The CDR3 extends over 16 amino acids. Germline V gene data show CDR1 as ENHRY and CDR2 as SYGVKD. J gave up 3 bases and V 3 bases, and 6 bases lay outside the gene matches. The DNA for the CDR3 is TGTGCCATCAGTGATTCCCTAGCGGGAGGGTACTACGAGCAGTACTTC. This sequence encodes CAISDSLAGGYYEQYF.

At least ten counts were recorded for this clonotype. The chain recombines TRBV12-3 or TRBV12-4 with TRBJ2-2; 9 positions match TRBD1. There are 16 residues in the CDR3. Germline trimming cut 6 bases from V and 4 bases from J; bases unmatched to any gene: 9. The CDR3 here is CASRIPTTGGTGELFF. The CDR3 DNA sequence: TGTGCCAGCAGGATACCGACGACAGGGGGCACCGGGGAGCTGTTTTTT.

This clonotype was seen at least ten times. V gene TRBV28 combines with J gene TRBJ2-4; 15 bases are shared with TRBD2. The germline V gene encodes CDR1 MDHEN and CDR2 SYDVKM. This CDR3 is built from 16 residues. With V trimmed by 7 bases and J by 9 bases, 10 bases remained unmatched. Here the CDR3 DNA reads TGTGCCAGCACCCCAGGACTAGCGGGAGGGCGGACCATTCAGTACTTC. Translation: CASTPGLAGGRTIQYF. Variable domain in full (rest from reference TRBV28 and TRBJ2-4): DVKVTQSSRYLVKRTGEKVFLECVQDMDHENMFWYRQDPGLGLRLIYFSYDVKMKEKGDIPEGYSVSREKKERFSLILESASTNQTSMYLCASTPGLAGGRTIQYFGAGTRLSVL.

The chain recombines TRBV18 with TRBJ2-2; D may match TRBD1 or TRBD2 (6 bases each). This CDR3 contains 17 residues. Trimming shortened V by 2 bases and J by 0 bases, and 13 bases separated the two germline ends. Germline CDR1 KGHSH, CDR2 LQKENI. The CDR3, as DNA: TGTGCCAGCTCACCAGTGAGAGGGGGGACGAACACCGGGGAGCTGTTTTTT. Amino acid sequence: CASSPVRGGTNTGELFF. The full variable domain, with the rest looked up from reference TRBV18 and TRBJ2-2, is NAGVMQNPRHLVRRRGQEARLRCSPMKGHSHVYWYRQLPEEGLKFMVYLQKENIIDESGMPKERFSAEFPKEGPSILRIQQVVRGDSAAYFCASSPVRGGTNTGELFFGEGSRLTVL.

This clonotype was seen ten or more times. The CDR3 DNA is TGCAGCGTTGAAAATTGGGTCGGTCAGATTCAAGAGACCCAGTACTTC. It encodes CSVENWVGQIQETQYF. The chain is built from TRBV29-1 and TRBJ2-5; unclear D gene. V lost 2 bases and J 2 bases, leaving 18 bases between the germline ends. Germline CDR1 and CDR2: SQVTM and ANQGSEA. This CDR3 region has 16 residues.

This clonotype was detected many times. The genes are TRBV10-3 and TRBJ1-3; TRBD1 matches 9 bases. Germline-derived CDR1 and CDR2 are ENHRY and SYGVKD. The trim removed 8 bases at V and 1 base at J, leaving 6 bases unmatched. The CDR3 is 15 residues long. The chain's CDR3 is CAIAGTGRSGNTIYF. CDR3 nucleotide sequence: TGTGCCATCGCCGGGACAGGGAGGTCTGGAAACACCATATATTTT.

This clonotype was seen more than once but under ten times. This chain connects TRBV5-1 to TRBJ1-1, with D possibly TRBD1 on 6 matching bases. The CDR3 length is 12 residues. The V gene's germline CDR1 is SGHRS and CDR2 YFSETQ. Trimming took off 0 bases at V and 11 bases at J, with 11 bases between the two ends. The CDR3 loop reads CASSLGTVRAFF. The CDR3 coding sequence is TGCGCCAGCAGCTTGGGGACAGTTCGTGCTTTCTTT.

This clonotype was seen only a few times. The chain recombines TRBV24-1 with TRBJ2-7; 7 bases align to TRBD2. Germline CDR1 and CDR2: KGHDR and SFDVKD. Trimming took 3 bases from V and 4 from J; bases not matched to a gene: 8. CDR3 length: 15 residues. The CDR3 spells CATSDAGTNQYEQYV. In DNA form, the CDR3 reads TGTGCCACCAGTGATGCGGGGACTAACCAATACGAGCAGTACGTC.

V and J are TRBV4-1 and TRBJ1-5; possible D gene TRBD1, 5 bases. Trimming took off 0 bases at V and 7 bases at J, with 16 bases between the two ends. The CDR3 length is 16 residues. Germline CDR1 MGHRA, CDR2 YSYEKL. For the CDR3, the DNA is TGCGCCAGCAGCCAAGATCACGGCAGGGTAGACCAGCCCCAGCATTTT. As protein: CASSQDHGRVDQPQHF.